These T cell receptor beta chains were read from a single sample in a study of blood T cells in healthy people across ages. TCRdb called the 5' RACE reads again in MiXCR, with one record for every CDR3 protein. The repertoire holds about 570,000 distinct CDR3 sequences, with roughly a quarter as singletons. These data are also associated with another study on T cells of mothers and their children.

Material: blood. Receptors were obtained from a boy aged 2 to 10 in good health. Each CDR3 is given with its conserved first and last residue. D genes are given only for firm matches. Part of the rows lack a size; the others show once, few, many or a class for expanded clones.

j_gene | v_gene | abundance | d_gene | CDR3nt | CDR3aa
TRBJ2-5 | TRBV5-6 | NA | NA | TGTGCCAGCAGCCCCCCGGCCCCCATACAAGAGACCCAGTACTTC | CASSPPAPIQETQYF
TRBJ2-1 | TRBV12-3/TRBV12-4 | few | NA | TGTGCCAGCAGTTCAGGACCTGAGCAGTTCTTC | CASSSGPEQFF
TRBJ1-2 | TRBV29-1 | few | TRBD1 | TGCAGCAGTTCCGGGACAGGGGGCTCTAACTATGGCTACACCTTC | CSSSGTGGSNYGYTF
TRBJ2-5 | TRBV5-1 | NA | TRBD2 | TGCGCCAGCAGCACCCCAGGTAGCGGGACCTTTCAAGAGACCCAGTACTTC | CASSTPGSGTFQETQYF
TRBJ1-6 | TRBV14 | NA | NA | TGTGTCAGCAGCCAAGGACAACATAATTCACCCCTCCACTTT | CVSSQGQHNSPLHF
TRBJ2-1 | TRBV12-3/TRBV12-4 | NA | TRBD1 | TGTGCCGAGGGGGCAGGGGTGCGTGAGCAGTTCTTC | CAEGAGVREQFF
TRBJ2-7 | TRBV29-1 | few | TRBD1 | TGCAGCGTAGTTCCCACAGGGGGCTACTCCTACGAGCAGTACTTC | CSVVPTGGYSYEQYF
TRBJ2-5 | TRBV11-2 | few | NA | TGTGCCAGCAGCTTAAATTTAGGGGCGGGGGAGACCCAGTACTTC | CASSLNLGAGETQYF
TRBJ2-1 | TRBV5-1 | NA | TRBD2 | TGCGCCAGCAGCTTTGATTTCGGGAGGGCCAGCAATGAGCAGTTCTTC | CASSFDFGRASNEQFF
TRBJ1-1 | TRBV5-6 | few | NA | TGTGCCAGCAGCCCCGGTAGATGGAGGGGGAGGGAAGCTTTCTTT | CASSPGRWRGREAFF
TRBJ2-7 | TRBV9 | NA | NA | TGTGCCAGCAGCCCTCAAGGGAGCCTCCTCTCCTACGAGCAGTACTTC | CASSPQGSLLSYEQYF
TRBJ2-7 | TRBV27 | NA | TRBD1 | TGTGCCAGCAGTCCCTCATGGGGACAGACCTACGAGCAGTACTTC | CASSPSWGQTYEQYF
TRBJ1-6 | TRBV20-1 | NA | NA | TGCAGTGCTAGAGATCAGAGACGGGGATCCCTCCACTTT | CSARDQRRGSLHF
TRBJ2-3 | TRBV12-3/TRBV12-4 | NA | NA | TGTGCCAGCAAGCGCAGCGCAGATACGCAGTATTTT | CASKRSADTQYF
TRBJ2-2 | TRBV7-3 | few | NA | TGTGCCAGCAGCTTAGGCTTCCGAGGGAGCACCGGGGAGCTGTTTTTT | CASSLGFRGSTGELFF
TRBJ1-2 | TRBV7-2 | NA | NA | TGTGCCAGCAGCTCACACCCTACCGGGTCCTATGGCTACACCTTC | CASSSHPTGSYGYTF
TRBJ1-2 | TRBV10-3 | NA | NA | TGTGCCATCAGTGGGGCCGGGGATGGCTACACCTTC | CAISGAGDGYTF
TRBJ1-2 | TRBV6-6 | NA | NA | TGTGCCAGCTTTGATCTCCGAGATGGCTACACCTTC | CASFDLRDGYTF
TRBJ2-5 | TRBV10-2 | NA | NA | TGCGCCAGCAGATCACCTGTATTCACAGGAAAAGAGACCCAGTACTTC | CASRSPVFTGKETQYF
TRBJ1-4 | TRBV20-1 | NA | NA | TGCAGTGCCCCCCAGGTGACCGGTAATGAAAAACTGTTTTTT | CSAPQVTGNEKLFF
TRBJ2-7 | TRBV7-2 | NA | TRBD2 | TGTGCCAGCAGCCGAGCGGGGGGGTTCGACGAGCAGTACTTC | CASSRAGGFDEQYF
TRBJ1-1 | TRBV12-3/TRBV12-4 | few | NA | TGTGCCAGCAGTTGGGGGGTGTACACTGAAGCTTTCTTT | CASSWGVYTEAFF
TRBJ2-7 | TRBV21-1 | NA | NA | TGTGCCAGCAGCCTATCTGGGGGGCTGGGAAGATCGTTC | CASSLSGGLGRSF
TRBJ2-7 | TRBV20-1 | NA | NA | TGCAGTGCTAGAGAACTAGTAGGGTCTGGGACCTACGAGCAGTACTTC | CSARELVGSGTYEQYF
TRBJ2-5 | TRBV20-1 | NA | NA | TGCAGTGCTAGAGATCTGGTTAGGGGAAAATACCAAGAGACCCAGTACTTC | CSARDLVRGKYQETQYF
TRBJ2-4 | TRBV6-2/TRBV6-3 | NA | NA | TGTGCCAGCAGTTCCCTGGACTATGCCAAAAACATTCAGTACTTC | CASSSLDYAKNIQYF
TRBJ2-5 | TRBV7-9 | few | NA | TGTGCCAGCAGCTTAGTTCTGACGGTGGGGGAGACCCAGTACTTC | CASSLVLTVGETQYF
TRBJ2-2 | TRBV10-2 | NA | NA | TGCGCCAGCAGTTCTCCGGGACTGGGATCCGGGGAGCTGTTTTTT | CASSSPGLGSGELFF
TRBJ2-5 | TRBV9 | few | TRBD1 | TGTGCCAGCAGCGAGGGGGACAGGGGAGGTGGTTTGGAGACCCAGTACTTC | CASSEGDRGGGLETQYF
TRBJ2-3 | TRBV6-6 | NA | TRBD1 | TGTGCCAGTTCCCGGGACAGGGTGACAGATACGCAGTATTTT | CASSRDRVTDTQYF
TRBJ2-1 | TRBV5-1 | NA | TRBD2 | TGCGCCAGCAGCGTGGGACTAGCGGGGACTAATGAGCAGTTCTTC | CASSVGLAGTNEQFF
TRBJ2-1 | TRBV5-1 | NA | NA | TGCGCCAGCGGCTTGAACGTGGATGAGCAGTTCTTC | CASGLNVDEQFF
TRBJ2-1 | TRBV9 | few | TRBD1 | TGTGCCAGCAGCGCCAGCCGGACAGGCCGACCCTACAATGAGCAGTTCTTC | CASSASRTGRPYNEQFF
TRBJ1-2 | TRBV27 | few | NA | TGTGCCAGCAGTCCCGGGGGGGTAGGAAACTATGGCTACACCTTC | CASSPGGVGNYGYTF
TRBJ1-5 | TRBV12-3/TRBV12-4 | many | TRBD1 | TGTGCCAGCAGTGTCCGACAGGGGGAAAAGCCCCAGCATTTT | CASSVRQGEKPQHF
TRBJ1-2 | TRBV28 | few | NA | TGTGCCAGCAGTTTATTTGCGGGGATTCCCTATGGCTACACCTTC | CASSLFAGIPYGYTF
TRBJ2-1 | TRBV29-1 | NA | TRBD2 | TGCAGCGTTGAAGATGGGGCCCTAGCGGATCGCTACAATGAGCAGTTCTTC | CSVEDGALADRYNEQFF
TRBJ1-2 | TRBV7-9 | NA | NA | TGTGCCAGCAGCTTGACCCTGGACTATGGCTACACCTTC | CASSLTLDYGYTF
TRBJ2-2 | TRBV4-3 | NA | NA | TGCGCCAGCAGCCAATCCCCGGACACCGGGGAGCTGTTTTTT | CASSQSPDTGELFF
TRBJ2-5 | TRBV5-1 | NA | NA | TGCGCCAGCAGCAGCCAAGGGACCCAGTACTTC | CASSSQGTQYF
TRBJ2-1 | TRBV7-2 | many | TRBD2 | TGTGCCAGCAGCTTACTAGCGGGAGCGAATGAGCAGTTCTTC | CASSLLAGANEQFF
TRBJ2-6 | TRBV11-3 | once | NA | TGTGCCAGCAGCCACAGGAGGGACGCCCCCTCTGGGACCAACGTCCTGACTTTC | CASSHRRDAPSGTNVLTF
TRBJ2-7 | TRBV5-1 | NA | TRBD2 | TGCGCCAGCAGCAGCGGGAGGGCCTCACACGAGCAGTACTTC | CASSSGRASHEQYF
TRBJ2-1 | TRBV7-9 | NA | NA | TGTGCCAGCAGCCTCCGGGAACCTAACGGCGAGCAGTTCTTC | CASSLREPNGEQFF
TRBJ1-3 | TRBV12-3/TRBV12-4 | NA | NA | TGTGCCAGCAGTTTCGACACCATATATTTT | CASSFDTIYF
TRBJ2-3 | TRBV6-5 | NA | NA | TGTGCCAGCAGTTACCCATCCTTCGGAGGCGCAGACACAGATACGCAGTATTTT | CASSYPSFGGADTDTQYF
TRBJ1-2 | TRBV6-5 | NA | TRBD1 | TGTGCCAGCAGTTTGGGACAGGGGGGTCACTATGGCTACACCTTC | CASSLGQGGHYGYTF
TRBJ2-3 | TRBV25-1 | NA | TRBD2 | TGTGCCAGCAGCTCCGCCCCCGGGACTAGCGAACTCACAGATACGCAGTATTTT | CASSSAPGTSELTDTQYF
TRBJ2-3 | TRBV7-2 | NA | TRBD2 | TGTGCCAGCAGCGGTAGCGGGTATACGCAGTATTTT | CASSGSGYTQYF
TRBJ1-1 | TRBV25-1 | few | TRBD1 | TGTGCCAGCAGTGGTGGACAGGGCACTGAAGCTTTCTTT | CASSGGQGTEAFF
TRBJ1-6 | TRBV9 | few | TRBD1 | TGTGCCAGCAGCCTCCGGACAGGTTCACCCCTCCACTTT | CASSLRTGSPLHF
TRBJ1-2 | TRBV5-1 | NA | TRBD1 | TGCGCCAGCAGCCGGCGGGACAGGGTCAACTATGGCTACACCTTC | CASSRRDRVNYGYTF
TRBJ2-1 | TRBV14 | NA | NA | TGTGCCAGCAGCCCCCTCTGGGCGGGGTATGAGCAGTTCTTC | CASSPLWAGYEQFF
TRBJ2-3 | TRBV27 | few | NA | TGCGCCAGCAGTACCCTCGGGGGCCTTAGCACAGATACGCAGTATTTT | CASSTLGGLSTDTQYF